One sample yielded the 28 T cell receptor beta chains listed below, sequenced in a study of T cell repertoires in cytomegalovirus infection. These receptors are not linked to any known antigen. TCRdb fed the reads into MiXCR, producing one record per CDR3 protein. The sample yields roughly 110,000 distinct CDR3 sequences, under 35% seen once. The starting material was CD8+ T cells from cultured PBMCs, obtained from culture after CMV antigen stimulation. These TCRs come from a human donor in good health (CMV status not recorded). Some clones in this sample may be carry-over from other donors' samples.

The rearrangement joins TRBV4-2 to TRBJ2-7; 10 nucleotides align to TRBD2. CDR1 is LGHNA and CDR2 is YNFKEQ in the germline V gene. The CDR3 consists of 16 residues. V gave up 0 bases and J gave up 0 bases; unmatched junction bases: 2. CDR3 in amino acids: CASSQDWTSGSYEQYF. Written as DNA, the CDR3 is TGTGCCAGCAGCCAAGATTGGACTAGCGGCTCCTACGAGCAGTACTTC.

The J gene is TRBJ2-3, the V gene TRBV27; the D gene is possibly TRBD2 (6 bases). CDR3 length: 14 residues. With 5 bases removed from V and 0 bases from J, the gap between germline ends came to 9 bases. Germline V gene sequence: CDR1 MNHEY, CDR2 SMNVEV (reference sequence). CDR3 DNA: TGTGCCAGCAGTACCGGGACTAGCACAGATACGCAGTATTTT. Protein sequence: CASSTGTSTDTQYF.

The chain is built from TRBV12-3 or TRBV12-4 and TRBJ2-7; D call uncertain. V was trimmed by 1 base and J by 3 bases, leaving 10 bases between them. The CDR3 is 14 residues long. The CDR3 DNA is TGTGCCAGCAGTTTAGTGGTCAGCTTCTACGAGCAGTACTTC. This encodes CASSLVVSFYEQYF.

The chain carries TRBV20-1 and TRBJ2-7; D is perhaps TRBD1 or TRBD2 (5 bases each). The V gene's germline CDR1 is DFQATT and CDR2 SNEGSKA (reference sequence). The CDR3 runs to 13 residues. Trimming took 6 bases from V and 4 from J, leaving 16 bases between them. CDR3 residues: CSAPEGRQYEQYF. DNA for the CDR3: TGCAGTGCCCCCGAGGGGAGACAGTACGAGCAGTACTTC.

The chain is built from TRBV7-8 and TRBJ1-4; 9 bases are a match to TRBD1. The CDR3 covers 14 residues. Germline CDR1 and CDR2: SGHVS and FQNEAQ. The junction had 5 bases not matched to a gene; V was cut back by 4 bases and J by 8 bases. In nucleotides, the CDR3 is TGTGCCAGCAGCTGGGGACAGGGTGCCGAAAAACTGTTTTTT. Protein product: CASSWGQGAEKLFF.

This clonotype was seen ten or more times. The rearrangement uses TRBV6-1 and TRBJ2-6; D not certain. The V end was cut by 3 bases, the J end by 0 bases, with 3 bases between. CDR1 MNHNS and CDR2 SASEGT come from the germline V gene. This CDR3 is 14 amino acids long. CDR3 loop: CASSDVSGANVLTF. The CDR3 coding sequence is TGTGCCAGCAGTGATGTCTCTGGGGCCAACGTCCTGACTTTC.

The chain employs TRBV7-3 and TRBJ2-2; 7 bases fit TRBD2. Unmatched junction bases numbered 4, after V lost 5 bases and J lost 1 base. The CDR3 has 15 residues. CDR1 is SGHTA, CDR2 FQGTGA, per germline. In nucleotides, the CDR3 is TGTGCCAGCAGCCCCGGGGAGGGGAACACCGGGGAGCTGTTTTTT. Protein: CASSPGEGNTGELFF.

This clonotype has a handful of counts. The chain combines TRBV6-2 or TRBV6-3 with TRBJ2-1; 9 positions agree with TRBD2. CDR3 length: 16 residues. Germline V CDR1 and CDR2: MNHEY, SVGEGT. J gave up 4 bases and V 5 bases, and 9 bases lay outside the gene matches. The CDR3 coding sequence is TGTGCCAGCAGTGGTACCGGACTAGCGACGTACAATGAGCAGTTCTTC. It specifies CASSGTGLATYNEQFF.

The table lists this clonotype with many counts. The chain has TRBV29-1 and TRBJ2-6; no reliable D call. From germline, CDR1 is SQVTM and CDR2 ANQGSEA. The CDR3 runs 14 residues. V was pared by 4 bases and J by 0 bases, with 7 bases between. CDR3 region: CSVGSGSGANVLTF. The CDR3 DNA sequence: TGCAGCGTTGGATCCGGCTCTGGGGCCAACGTCCTGACTTTC.

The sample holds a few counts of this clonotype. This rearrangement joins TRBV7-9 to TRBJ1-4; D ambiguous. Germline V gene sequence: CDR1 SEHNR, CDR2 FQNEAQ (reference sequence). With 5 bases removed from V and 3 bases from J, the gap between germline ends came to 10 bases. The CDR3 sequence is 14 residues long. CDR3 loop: CASSPNSANEKLFF. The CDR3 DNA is TGTGCCAGCAGCCCCAACTCGGCTAATGAAAAACTGTTTTTT.

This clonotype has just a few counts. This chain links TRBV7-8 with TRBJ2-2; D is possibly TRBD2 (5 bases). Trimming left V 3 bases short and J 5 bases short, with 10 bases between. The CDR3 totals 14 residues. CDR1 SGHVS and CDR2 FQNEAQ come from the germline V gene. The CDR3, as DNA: TGTGCCAGCAGCTTGGGGAGTGGAACCGGGGAGCTGTTTTTT. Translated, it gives CASSLGSGTGELFF. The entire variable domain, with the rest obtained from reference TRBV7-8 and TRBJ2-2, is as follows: GAGVSQSPRYKVAKRGQDVALRCDPISGHVSLFWYQQALGQGPEFLTYFQNEAQLDKSGLPSDRFFAERPEGSVSTLKIQRTQQEDSAVYLCASSLGSGTGELFFGEGSRLTVL.

The DNA of the CDR3 is TGTGCCAGCAGCCCTTTGCGAGATACGCAGTATTTT. This codes for CASSPLRDTQYF. The chain joins TRBV6-2 or TRBV6-3 to TRBJ2-3; no definite D call. The CDR3 spans 12 residues. The V and J ends lost 6 bases and 5 bases respectively, with 9 bases between them. Germline CDR1 is MNHEY and CDR2 is SVGEGT.

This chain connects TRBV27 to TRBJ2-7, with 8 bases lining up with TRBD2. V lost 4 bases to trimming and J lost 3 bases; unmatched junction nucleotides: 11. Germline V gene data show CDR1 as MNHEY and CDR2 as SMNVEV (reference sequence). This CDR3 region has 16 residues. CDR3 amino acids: CASSWVGERGIYEQYF. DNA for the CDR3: TGTGCCAGCAGTTGGGTAGGGGAGCGGGGGATCTACGAGCAGTACTTC.

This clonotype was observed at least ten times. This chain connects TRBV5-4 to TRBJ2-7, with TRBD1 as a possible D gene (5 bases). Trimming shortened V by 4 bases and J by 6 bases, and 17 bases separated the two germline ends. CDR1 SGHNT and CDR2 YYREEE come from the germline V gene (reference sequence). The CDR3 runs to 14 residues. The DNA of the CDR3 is TGTGCCAGCAGCCCACAGCCTCAGGGAACCGAGCAGTACTTC. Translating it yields CASSPQPQGTEQYF.

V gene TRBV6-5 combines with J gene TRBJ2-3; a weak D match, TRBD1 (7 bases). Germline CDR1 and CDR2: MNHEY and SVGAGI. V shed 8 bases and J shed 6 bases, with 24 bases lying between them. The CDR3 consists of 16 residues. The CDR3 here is CASLPGGMAILDTQYF. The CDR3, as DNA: TGTGCCAGCCTACCAGGGGGGATGGCGATCCTTGATACGCAGTATTTT.

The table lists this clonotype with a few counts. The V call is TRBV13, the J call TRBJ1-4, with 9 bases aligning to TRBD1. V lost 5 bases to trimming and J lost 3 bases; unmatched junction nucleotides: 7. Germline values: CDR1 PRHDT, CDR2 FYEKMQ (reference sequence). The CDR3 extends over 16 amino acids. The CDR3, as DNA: TGTGCCAGCAGCCCACGGACAGGGGTCCCTAATGAAAAACTGTTTTTT. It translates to CASSPRTGVPNEKLFF.

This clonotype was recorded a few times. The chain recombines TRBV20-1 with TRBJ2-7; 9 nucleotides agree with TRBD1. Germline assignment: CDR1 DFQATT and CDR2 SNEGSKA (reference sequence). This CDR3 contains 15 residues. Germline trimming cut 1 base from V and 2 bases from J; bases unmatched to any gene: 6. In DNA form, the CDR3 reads TGCAGTGCTAGAGGGTCGGGACAGGGCCCCTACGAGCAGTACTTC. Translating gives CSARGSGQGPYEQYF.

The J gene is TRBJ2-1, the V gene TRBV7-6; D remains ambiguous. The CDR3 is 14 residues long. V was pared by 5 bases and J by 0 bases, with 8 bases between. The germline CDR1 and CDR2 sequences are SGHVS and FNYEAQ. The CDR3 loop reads CASSPFSSYNEQFF. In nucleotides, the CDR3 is TGTGCCAGCAGCCCCTTTAGCTCCTACAATGAGCAGTTCTTC. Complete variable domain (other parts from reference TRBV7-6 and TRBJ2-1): GAGVSQSPRYKVTKRGQDVALRCDPISGHVSLYWYRQALGQGPEFLTYFNYEAQQDKSGLPNDRFSAERPEGSISTLTIQRTEQRDSAMYRCASSPFSSYNEQFFGPGTRLTVL.

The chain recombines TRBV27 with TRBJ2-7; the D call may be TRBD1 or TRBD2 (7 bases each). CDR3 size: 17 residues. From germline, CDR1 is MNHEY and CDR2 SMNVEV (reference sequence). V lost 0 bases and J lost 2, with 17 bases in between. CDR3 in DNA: TGTGCCAGCAGTTTATCAGGGAGGGGACAGAGGGCCTACGAGCAGTACTTC. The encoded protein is CASSLSGRGQRAYEQYF.

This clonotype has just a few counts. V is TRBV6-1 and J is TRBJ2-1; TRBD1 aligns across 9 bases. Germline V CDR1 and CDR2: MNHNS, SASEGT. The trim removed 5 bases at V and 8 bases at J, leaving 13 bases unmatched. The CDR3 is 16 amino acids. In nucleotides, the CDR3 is TGTGCCAGCAGTACCCCTGGGACAGGGCGTAGCGATGAGCAGTTCTTC. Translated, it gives CASSTPGTGRSDEQFF.

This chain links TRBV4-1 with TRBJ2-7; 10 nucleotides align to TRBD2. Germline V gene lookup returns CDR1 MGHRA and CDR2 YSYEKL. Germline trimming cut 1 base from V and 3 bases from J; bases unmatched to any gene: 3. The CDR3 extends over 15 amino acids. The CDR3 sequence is CASSQGLAGDYEQYF. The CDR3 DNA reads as TGCGCCAGCAGCCAAGGGCTAGCGGGGGACTACGAGCAGTACTTC.

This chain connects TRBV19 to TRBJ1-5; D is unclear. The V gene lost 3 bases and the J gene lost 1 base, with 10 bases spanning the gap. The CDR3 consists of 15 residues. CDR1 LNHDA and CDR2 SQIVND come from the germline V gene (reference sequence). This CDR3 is CASSIVGISNQPQHF. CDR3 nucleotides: TGTGCCAGTAGTATTGTAGGGATCAGCAATCAGCCCCAGCATTTT. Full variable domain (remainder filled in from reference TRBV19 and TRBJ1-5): DGGITQSPKYLFRKEGQNVTLSCEQNLNHDAMYWYRQDPGQGLRLIYYSQIVNDFQKGDIAEGYSVSREKKESFPLTVTSAQKNPTAFYLCASSIVGISNQPQHFGDGTRLSIL.

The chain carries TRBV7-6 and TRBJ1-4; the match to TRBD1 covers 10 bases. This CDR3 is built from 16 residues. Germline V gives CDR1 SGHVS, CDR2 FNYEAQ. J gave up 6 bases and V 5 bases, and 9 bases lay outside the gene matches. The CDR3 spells CASSHPRDRGDEKLFF. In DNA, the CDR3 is TGTGCCAGCAGCCACCCTCGGGACAGGGGTGATGAAAAACTGTTTTTT.

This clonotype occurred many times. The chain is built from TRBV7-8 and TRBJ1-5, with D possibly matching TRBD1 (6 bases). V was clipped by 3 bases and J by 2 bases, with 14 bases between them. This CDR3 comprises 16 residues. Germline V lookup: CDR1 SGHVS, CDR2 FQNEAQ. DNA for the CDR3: TGTGCCAGCAGCTTTACGGCAGGGGATGGCAATCAGCCCCAGCATTTT. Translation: CASSFTAGDGNQPQHF.

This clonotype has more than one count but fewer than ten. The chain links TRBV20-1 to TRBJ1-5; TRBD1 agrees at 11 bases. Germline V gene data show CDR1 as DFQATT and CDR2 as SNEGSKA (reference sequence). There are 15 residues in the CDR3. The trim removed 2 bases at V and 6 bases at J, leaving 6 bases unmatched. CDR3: CSARSGQGASQPQHF. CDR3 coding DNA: TGCAGTGCTAGATCAGGACAGGGGGCAAGTCAGCCCCAGCATTTT.

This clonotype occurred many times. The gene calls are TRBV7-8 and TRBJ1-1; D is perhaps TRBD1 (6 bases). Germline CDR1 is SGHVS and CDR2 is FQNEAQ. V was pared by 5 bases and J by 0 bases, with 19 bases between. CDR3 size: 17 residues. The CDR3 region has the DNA TGTGCCAGCAGCGTCGGCAGGGGCGGGAGGATGAACACTGAAGCTTTCTTT. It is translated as CASSVGRGGRMNTEAFF.

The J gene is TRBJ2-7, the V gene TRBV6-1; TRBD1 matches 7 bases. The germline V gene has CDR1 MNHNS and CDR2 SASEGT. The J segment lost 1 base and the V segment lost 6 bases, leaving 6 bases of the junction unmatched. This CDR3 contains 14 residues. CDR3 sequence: CASRGRGLSYEQYF. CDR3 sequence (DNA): TGTGCCAGCAGGGGCAGGGGGTTGTCCTACGAGCAGTACTTC.

The CDR3 bases are TGTGCCAGTGCCCTGTTGGGGTTGGGGATGGGTCAGCCCCAGCATTTT. Protein product: CASALLGLGMGQPQHF. The J gene is TRBJ1-5, the V gene TRBV19, with D hard to call. The germline V gene encodes CDR1 LNHDA and CDR2 SQIVND (reference sequence). This CDR3 is built from 16 residues. Between the trimmed V and J ends, which lost 8 bases and 6 bases, there was a span of 23 bases.